These 4 T cell receptor beta chains originate from one sample sequenced in a study of cytomegalovirus exposure and HLA in healthy donors (dated by TCRdb to the late 2010s). Receptor libraries were prepared by the immunoSEQ multiplex PCR assay. For the multiplex PCR, a mixture combining 60 forward primers for TCR Vbeta segments and 13 reverse primers for TCR Jbeta segments was used. Sourced from immuneACCESS, this table was stored by TCRdb with only in-frame sequences that have V and J called. A share of the clones is absent; for the studies checked, an unresolved V gene accounts for under half, and the remainder has no known explanation. The sample table records around 150,000 clones; around 65% of these occur just once. The ten largest clones add up to roughly 2.7% of the sample. The specimen sequenced was PBMCs. Receptors were obtained from a woman in her 40s in good health and CMV-seropositive.

The rearrangement uses TRBV7-3 and TRBJ2-2; 7 nucleotides agree with TRBD1. The CDR3 extends over 17 amino acids. Looked up from germline, CDR1 is SGHTA and CDR2 is FQGTGA. The J segment lost 3 bases and the V segment lost 5 bases, leaving 12 bases of the junction unmatched. CDR3 region: CASSGAPDRVDTGELFF. CDR3 nucleotides: TGTGCCAGCAGCGGTGCCCCCGACAGGGTGGACACCGGGGAGCTGTTTTTT.

The V gene is TRBV29-1, the J gene TRBJ2-1, with D perhaps TRBD1 (6 bases). Germline V gene lookup returns CDR1 SQVTM and CDR2 ANQGSEA. The germline V and J ends were trimmed by 7 bases and 0 bases, with 16 bases remaining between them. There are 15 residues in the CDR3. The CDR3 here is CSASDSPHSYNEQFF. The CDR3 DNA follows: TGCAGCGCCTCGGACAGCCCACACTCCTACAATGAGCAGTTCTTC.

This chain links TRBV12-5 with TRBJ1-1, with D unresolved. Germline V CDR1 and CDR2: LGHNT, FRNRAP. The CDR3 is 13 residues long. Trimming stripped 0 bases from V and 6 bases from J, with 8 bases between. CDR3 coding DNA: TGTGCTAGTGGTTTGGTACGGGATGCTGAAGCTTTCTTT. This gives the protein CASGLVRDAEAFF.

The V call is TRBV6-6, the J call TRBJ1-5; TRBD1 might be the D (6 bases). The CDR3 spans 14 residues. Germline V gene sequence: CDR1 MNHNY, CDR2 SVGAGI (reference sequence). Trimming removed 8 bases from V and 5 bases from J, with 16 bases in between. DNA for the CDR3: TGTGCCAGCGGCGACCACAGGGCCTATCAGCCCCAGCATTTT. This gives the protein CASGDHRAYQPQHF.